What follows are 27 T cell receptor beta chains derived from one specimen sequenced in a study of cytomegalovirus exposure and HLA in healthy donors (dated by TCRdb to 2015 to 2018). The library came from the immunoSEQ multiplex PCR assay. For the multiplex PCR, a mixture combining 60 forward primers for TCR Vbeta segments and 13 reverse primers for TCR Jbeta segments was used. This immuneACCESS table, as held by TCRdb, lists in-frame sequences with V and J called but not all clones. Of the missing ones, under half trace to an unresolved V gene in checked studies; the others have no known cause. This sample has about 110,000 clones in its table, and under 80% of those were observed once. The ten largest account for about 9.1% of the sample. The specimen sequenced was PBMCs. Receptor source: a woman aged 40 to 55 in good health and CMV-seropositive.

The J gene is TRBJ1-4, the V gene TRBV5-1; D is ambiguous. The CDR3 runs to 14 residues. Germline loops: CDR1 SGHRS, CDR2 YFSETQ. Trimming removed 5 bases from V and 4 bases from J, with 12 bases in between. The CDR3: CASSFEAGNEKLFF. The DNA of the CDR3 is TGCGCCAGCAGTTTTGAAGCGGGTAATGAAAAACTGTTTTTT.

This clone was detected once. The germline gene is not matched at one end of the junction; a read error may be the cause. This chain uses TRBV27 with TRBJ2-1; tentative D call: TRBD2 (6 bases). From germline, CDR1 is MNHEY and CDR2 SMNVEV (reference sequence). The CDR3 loop spans 12 amino acids. This CDR3 reads CASSPWGVTLIF. CDR3 nucleotide sequence: TGTGCCAGCAGCCCCTGGGGGGTGACCCTGATCTTC.

The chain combines TRBV2 with TRBJ2-2; the match to TRBD1 covers 9 bases. Germline values: CDR1 SNHLY, CDR2 FYNNEI. V shed 6 bases, J shed 6 bases, and the junction held 5 bases outside the gene matches. This CDR3 is 14 amino acids long. CDR3 loop: CASRWDRDAGELFF. DNA of the CDR3: TGTGCCAGCAGATGGGACAGGGATGCCGGGGAGCTGTTTTTT.

The chain is built from TRBV6-5 and TRBJ2-1; perhaps TRBD2 as D (6 bases). V lost 0 bases to trimming and J lost 7 bases, with 16 bases between them. There are 16 residues in the CDR3. The germline CDR1 and CDR2 sequences are MNHEY and SVGAGI. CDR3 in amino acids: CASSYSVGEAVNEQFF. The CDR3 DNA follows: TGTGCCAGCAGTTACTCCGTAGGGGAGGCGGTAAATGAGCAGTTCTTC.

CDR3 amino acids: CASSQPRTGANTEAFF. As DNA, the CDR3 is TGTGCCAGCAGCCAACCCCGGACAGGGGCGAACACTGAAGCTTTCTTT. The chain recombines TRBV28 with TRBJ1-1; 9 positions agree with TRBD1. Germline CDR1 and CDR2: MDHEN and SYDVKM. With V trimmed by 6 bases and J by 1 base, 9 bases remained unmatched. The CDR3 is made up of 16 amino acids.

The V and J genes are TRBV2 and TRBJ1-1; TRBD1 might be the D (6 bases). V lost 6 bases to trimming and J lost 1 base, with 12 bases between them. This CDR3 has 14 amino acids. In germline, CDR1 is SNHLY, CDR2 FYNNEI. CDR3: CASRRGRGNTEAFF. CDR3 in DNA: TGTGCCAGCAGGAGGGGCAGGGGGAACACTGAAGCTTTCTTT.

The chain is built from TRBV18 and TRBJ2-1; D might be TRBD2 (6 bases). The length of the CDR3 is 16 residues. The germline V gene encodes CDR1 KGHSH and CDR2 LQKENI. V lost 0 bases and J lost 4, with 13 bases in between. For the CDR3, the DNA is TGTGCCAGCTCACCACCTTCCGGGGGTTCTTACAATGAGCAGTTCTTC. Protein: CASSPPSGGSYNEQFF.

This sequence joins TRBV7-2 and TRBJ1-6; 8 nucleotides align to TRBD1. The CDR3 runs to 17 residues. Germline-derived CDR1 and CDR2 are SGHTA and FQGNSA. V shed 0 bases and J 9 bases; nucleotides not matched to a gene: 10. CDR3 in amino acids: CASSLALGRGPISPLHF. CDR3 nucleotides: TGTGCCAGCAGCTTAGCCCTCGGCAGGGGGCCTATTTCACCCCTCCACTTT.

In this sample, this clone turned up a few times. The rearrangement uses TRBV5-1 and TRBJ2-7; the match to TRBD1 covers 10 bases. Germline V gene lookup returns CDR1 SGHRS and CDR2 YFSETQ. Unmatched junction bases numbered 5, after V lost 4 bases and J lost 4 bases. The CDR3 is 14 residues long. CDR3: CASSPGTGEYEQYF. The CDR3 DNA reads TGCGCCAGCAGCCCAGGGACAGGGGAATACGAGCAGTACTTC.

This clone was counted only a few times. This rearrangement joins TRBV11-3 to TRBJ2-7, with D tentatively TRBD1 (6 bases). Germline values: CDR1 SGHNT, CDR2 YENEEA. This CDR3 has 13 residues. The V end lost 5 bases, the J end lost 0 bases, and 8 bases lay between the germline ends. CDR3 region: CASSARGSYEQYF. The CDR3 DNA follows: TGTGCCAGCAGCGCCAGGGGCTCCTACGAGCAGTACTTC. The complete variable domain, with remaining parts taken from reference TRBV11-3 and TRBJ2-7, reads EAGVVQSPRYKIIEKKQPVAFWCNPISGHNTLYWYLQNLGQGPELLIRYENEEAVDDSQLPKDRFSAERLKGVDSTLKIQPAELGDSAVYLCASSARGSYEQYFGPGTRLTVT.

The chain carries TRBV7-9 and TRBJ1-4; D might be TRBD1 (5 bases). Germline loops: CDR1 SEHNR, CDR2 FQNEAQ (reference sequence). V was trimmed by 1 base and J by 4 bases, leaving 7 bases between them. This CDR3 has 14 amino acids. The CDR3 DNA is TGTGCCAGCAGCTTAGGACAGCGTAATGAAAAACTGTTTTTT. Protein: CASSLGQRNEKLFF.

J is TRBJ2-3 and V is TRBV19; D is ambiguous. Trimming took off 3 bases at V and 10 bases at J, with 11 bases between the two ends. Germline V gives CDR1 LNHDA, CDR2 SQIVND (reference sequence). The CDR3 loop spans 12 amino acids. The DNA of the CDR3 is TGTGCCAGTAGTATGAACTCCTTGGCGCAGTATTTT. Encoded protein: CASSMNSLAQYF.

V is TRBV10-3 and J is TRBJ1-4, with 9 bases that match TRBD1. V lost 9 bases to trimming and J lost 4 bases; unmatched junction nucleotides: 3. Germline values: CDR1 ENHRY, CDR2 SYGVKD. The length of the CDR3 is 13 residues. CDR3 in DNA: TGTGCCATGCGGGACAGGGATAATGAAAAACTGTTTTTT. Translation: CAMRDRDNEKLFF.

The chain uses TRBV27 and TRBJ2-7, with D possibly being TRBD2 (5 bases). The V gene's germline CDR1 is MNHEY and CDR2 SMNVEV (reference sequence). With 5 bases removed from V and 7 bases from J, the gap between germline ends came to 27 bases. The length of the CDR3 is 17 residues. The CDR3: CASSKRARDGILWEQYF. Here the CDR3 DNA reads TGTGCCAGCAGTAAAAGAGCTAGAGACGGGATTTTATGGGAGCAGTACTTC.

The CDR3 loop is CASTADRGGETQYF. DNA of the CDR3: TGTGCCAGCACTGCGGACAGGGGCGGCGAGACCCAGTACTTC. This rearrangement joins TRBV27 to TRBJ2-5; TRBD1 agrees at 9 bases. The trim removed 7 bases at V and 5 bases at J, leaving 8 bases unmatched. The CDR3 contains 14 residues. Germline V lookup: CDR1 MNHEY, CDR2 SMNVEV (reference sequence).

There are a few counts of this clone. The rearrangement links TRBV7-6 to TRBJ2-7, with D possibly matching TRBD2 (7 bases). The V gene's germline CDR1 is SGHVS and CDR2 FNYEAQ. V was cut by 2 bases and J by 1 base, with 21 bases left in between. The CDR3 extends over 18 amino acids. CDR3 bases: TGTGCCAGCAGCTTATCGATGCGGGGGCCTCGCTTATCCTACGAGCAGTACTTC. It codes for CASSLSMRGPRLSYEQYF.

V and J are TRBV18 and TRBJ1-4; no definite D call. The germline V gene has CDR1 KGHSH and CDR2 LQKENI. The CDR3 extends over 16 amino acids. Trimming removed 3 bases from V and 8 bases from J, with 19 bases in between. The CDR3: CASSPWAFRTGEKLFF. The CDR3 coding sequence is TGTGCCAGCTCACCGTGGGCCTTTAGGACGGGAGAAAAACTGTTTTTT.

V usage is TRBV28 and J usage is TRBJ1-4; TRBD1 matches 8 bases. Germline V gives CDR1 MDHEN, CDR2 SYDVKM. The ends lost 6 bases at V and 5 bases at J; junction bases unmatched: 11. The CDR3 runs 16 residues. CDR3 region: CASRNPGTGRNEKLFF. CDR3 DNA sequence: TGTGCCAGCAGAAACCCCGGGACAGGAAGGAATGAAAAACTGTTTTTT.

The chain has TRBV7-2 and TRBJ2-5, with D maybe TRBD1 (9 bases). Trimming removed 4 bases at V and 3 bases at J, with 24 bases between. The CDR3 has 18 residues. CDR1 SGHTA and CDR2 FQGNSA come from the germline V gene. The CDR3 is CASSSWDRVSGSKETQYF. Here the CDR3 DNA reads TGTGCCAGCAGCTCATGGGACAGGGTGAGCGGGAGCAAAGAGACCCAGTACTTC.

The chain is built from TRBV10-3 and TRBJ2-3; TRBD2 matches 8 bases. The CDR3 consists of 15 residues. Germline values: CDR1 ENHRY, CDR2 SYGVKD. V dropped 4 bases and J dropped 2; count of bases not matched to a gene: 5. The CDR3, as DNA: TGTGCCATCAGTGTGGGCGGGGGGACCACAGATACGCAGTATTTT. This gives the protein CAISVGGGTTDTQYF.

This chain joins TRBV4-1 and TRBJ1-2; no definite D call. CDR1 and CDR2 from the germline V gene are MGHRA and YSYEKL. With 5 bases removed from V and 0 bases from J, the gap between germline ends came to 7 bases. This CDR3 spans 13 amino acids. The CDR3: CASSFTPNYGYTF. For the CDR3, the DNA is TGCGCCAGCAGCTTTACACCTAACTATGGCTACACCTTC.

J is TRBJ1-4 and V is TRBV5-1, with D uncertain. The CDR3 has 13 amino acids. The ends were cut back, 2 bases at V and 6 bases at J, with 8 bases in the middle. Germline V CDR1 and CDR2: SGHRS, YFSETQ. The CDR3 bases are TGCGCCAGCAGCTTCGGGCGGGATGAAAAACTGTTTTTT. Protein product: CASSFGRDEKLFF.

This chain uses TRBV5-1 with TRBJ1-1, with 7 positions matching TRBD1. Germline CDR1 is SGHRS and CDR2 is YFSETQ. Germline trimming cut 7 bases from V and 1 base from J; bases unmatched to any gene: 10. The CDR3 extends over 15 amino acids. This CDR3 is CASVRGGEGNTEAFF. Written as DNA, the CDR3 is TGCGCCAGCGTTCGAGGGGGCGAGGGGAACACTGAAGCTTTCTTT.

The rearrangement joins TRBV11-2 to TRBJ1-3; the D gene is possibly TRBD1 (5 bases). CDR1 is SGHAT, CDR2 FQNNGV, per germline. Deletions cut 0 bases from V and 3 bases from J, with 9 bases between. The CDR3 is 15 residues long. As DNA, the CDR3 is TGTGCCAGCAGCTTAGAGCGGGGCCGTGGAAACACCATATATTTT. It codes for CASSLERGRGNTIYF.

In this sample, this clone turned up a few times. The chain has TRBV6-5 and TRBJ1-5; TRBD1 is a possible D gene (5 bases). Germline-derived CDR1 and CDR2 are MNHEY and SVGAGI. The ends were cut back, 4 bases at V and 7 bases at J, with 20 bases in the middle. The CDR3 runs 16 residues. CDR3 protein: CASSSSGGQGGQPQHF. The CDR3 DNA sequence: TGTGCCAGCAGTTCTTCCGGTGGGCAGGGTGGGCAGCCCCAGCATTTT.

The CDR3 spells CASSLWDRNIYGYTF. The CDR3 nucleotides read TGCGCCAGCAGCTTATGGGACAGAAACATCTATGGCTACACCTTC. V gene TRBV5-1 combines with J gene TRBJ1-2, with 7 bases fitting TRBD1. The CDR3 totals 15 residues. Germline lookup yields CDR1 SGHRS and CDR2 YFSETQ. The junction had 8 bases not matched to a gene; V was cut back by 2 bases and J by 4 bases. The whole variable domain, filled in from reference TRBV5-1 and TRBJ1-2, reads KAGVTQTPRYLIKTRGQQVTLSCSPISGHRSVSWYQQTPGQGLQFLFEYFSETQRNKGNFPGRFSGRQFSNSRSEMNVSTLELGDSALYLCASSLWDRNIYGYTFGSGTRLTVV.

The chain uses TRBV5-6 and TRBJ2-1, with D perhaps TRBD2 (5 bases). Germline CDR1 is SGHDT and CDR2 is YYEEEE. CDR3 length equals 16 residues. Trimming pared 0 bases from V and 5 bases from J, leaving 15 bases between. The DNA for the CDR3 is TGTGCCAGCAGCTTGGCCGTCGGGCTAGCTGACAATGAGCAGTTCTTC. It codes for CASSLAVGLADNEQFF.